This passage covers 13 T cell receptor beta chains from one sample sequenced in a study of T cell responses to AZD1222 COVID-19 vaccine. Some clones are missing from TCRdb's copy, which holds only in-frame ones; the method was immunoSEQ multiplex PCR. The repertoire holds 120,000 or so clones, with about 89% as singletons. The sequenced sample was peripheral blood, obtained on day 0 of AZD1222 vaccination. These receptors were obtained from an adult in good health.

V usage is TRBV9 and J usage is TRBJ2-2; D not certain. Germline CDR1 SGDLS, CDR2 YYNGEE. V gave up 0 bases and J gave up 2 bases, with 8 bases separating them. The CDR3 loop spans 15 amino acids. The CDR3 is CASSVEGPNTGELFF. The CDR3 region has the DNA TGTGCCAGCAGCGTAGAGGGTCCCAACACCGGGGAGCTGTTTTTT.

This clone turned up a few times. J is TRBJ2-3 and V is TRBV18; D remains unclear. Germline CDR1 and CDR2: KGHSH and LQKENI. The CDR3 contains 12 residues. V gave up 2 bases and J gave up 6 bases, with 6 bases separating them. The CDR3 here is CASSPFPDTQYF. Here the CDR3 DNA reads TGTGCCAGCTCACCATTTCCGGATACGCAGTATTTT.

The chain employs TRBV20-1 and TRBJ1-1, with D hard to call. V gave up 3 bases and J gave up 2 bases, with 10 bases separating them. The CDR3 spans 13 residues. CDR1 is DFQATT, CDR2 SNEGSKA, per germline (reference sequence). The DNA for the CDR3 is TGCAGTGCTAGTTCGGTATTTAACACTGAAGCTTTCTTT. As protein: CSASSVFNTEAFF.

This chain joins TRBV18 and TRBJ1-6, with D unclear. Trimming removed 5 bases from V and 1 base from J, with 12 bases in between. The germline V gene has CDR1 KGHSH and CDR2 LQKENI. The length of the CDR3 is 16 residues. The CDR3 DNA is TGTGCCAGCTCATTATATCGTATTTCCTATAATTCACCCCTCCACTTT. This encodes CASSLYRISYNSPLHF.

This chain connects TRBV24-1 to TRBJ1-2, with D unclear. Trimming removed 7 bases at V and 4 bases at J, with 6 bases between. Germline V gives CDR1 KGHDR, CDR2 SFDVKD. CDR3 length equals 11 residues. The chain's CDR3 is CATSAGYGYTF. The CDR3 nucleotides are TGTGCCACCAGCGCAGGCTATGGCTACACCTTC.

This chain joins TRBV18 and TRBJ1-1; perhaps TRBD1 as D (5 bases). The CDR3 runs to 18 residues. The germline V and J ends were trimmed by 3 bases and 3 bases, with 23 bases remaining between them. Germline V gene lookup returns CDR1 KGHSH and CDR2 LQKENI. The CDR3: CASSPVGRGGFHDTEAFF. CDR3 nucleotides: TGTGCCAGCTCACCCGTAGGGAGGGGCGGGTTTCATGACACTGAAGCTTTCTTT.

This clone was recorded once. The chain has TRBV29-1 and TRBJ2-7; 7 nucleotides align to TRBD1. J gave up 2 bases and V 7 bases, and 5 bases lay outside the gene matches. CDR1 is SQVTM, CDR2 ANQGSEA, per germline. CDR3 length: 12 residues. In nucleotides, the CDR3 is TGCAGCGCAGGACAGGATCCCTACGAGCAGTACTTC. Protein: CSAGQDPYEQYF.

The chain joins TRBV19 to TRBJ1-1; D gene uncertain. CDR1 and CDR2 (germline): LNHDA, SQIVND (reference sequence). This CDR3 contains 15 residues. The V end lost 4 bases, the J end lost 1 base, and 13 bases lay between the germline ends. CDR3 coding DNA: TGTGCCAGTAGTACACGCCTGACAAGGAACACTGAAGCTTTCTTT. Translation: CASSTRLTRNTEAFF. The full variable domain, with the rest looked up from reference TRBV19 and TRBJ1-1, is DGGITQSPKYLFRKEGQNVTLSCEQNLNHDAMYWYRQDPGQGLRLIYYSQIVNDFQKGDIAEGYSVSREKKESFPLTVTSAQKNPTAFYLCASSTRLTRNTEAFFGQGTRLTVV.

This chain joins TRBV6-6 and TRBJ2-3, with unresolved D. Germline lookup yields CDR1 MNHNY and CDR2 SVGAGI (reference sequence). V dropped 9 bases and J dropped 4 bases, with 2 bases sitting between them. This CDR3 comprises 9 residues. CDR3 amino acids: CASSDTQYF. CDR3 nucleotide sequence: TGTGCCAGTTCAGATACGCAGTATTTT.

The chain uses TRBV19 and TRBJ1-1; D ambiguous. Trimming cost V 3 bases and J 3 bases, with 8 bases left between them. This CDR3 contains 13 residues. The germline CDR1 and CDR2 sequences are LNHDA and SQIVND (reference sequence). CDR3 sequence (DNA): TGTGCCAGTAGTATGTGGCGGGACACTGAAGCTTTCTTT. Protein: CASSMWRDTEAFF.

V and J are TRBV7-9 and TRBJ1-4; weak D call: TRBD1 (5 bases). V lost 4 bases and J 4 bases, leaving 16 bases between the germline ends. The CDR3 runs to 16 residues. CDR1 and CDR2 (germline): SEHNR, FQNEAQ (reference sequence). The CDR3, as DNA: TGTGCCAGCAGCTCTCACCGGGACTTCAGTAATGAAAAACTGTTTTTT. It yields the protein CASSSHRDFSNEKLFF.

This chain joins TRBV9 and TRBJ2-1; TRBD2 might be the D (6 bases). The ends were cut back, 0 bases at V and 7 bases at J, with 11 bases in the middle. Germline V gene lookup returns CDR1 SGDLS and CDR2 YYNGEE. The CDR3 totals 14 residues. CDR3 region: CASSVEAGRNEQFF. CDR3 in DNA: TGTGCCAGCAGCGTAGAGGCGGGAAGGAATGAGCAGTTCTTC.

The rearrangement uses TRBV19 and TRBJ1-1; TRBD1 agrees at 7 bases. The J segment lost 0 bases and the V segment lost 7 bases, leaving 5 bases of the junction unmatched. There are 14 residues in the CDR3. Germline CDR1 LNHDA, CDR2 SQIVND (reference sequence). CDR3 sequence (DNA): TGTGCCAGTATCAACAGGGGAATGAACACTGAAGCTTTCTTT. Protein product: CASINRGMNTEAFF.